The 20 T cell receptor beta chains below come from one sample, sequenced in a study of cytomegalovirus exposure and HLA in healthy donors. PCR involved 60 Vbeta and 13 Jbeta primers. Only in-frame clones appear in the TCRdb table, and some are missing; sequencing was by immunoSEQ multiplex PCR. The sample table sets out roughly 120,000 clones. The source material was PBMCs. The receptor set was obtained from a middle-aged man in good health and CMV-seronegative.

The chain has TRBV2 and TRBJ2-5, with TRBD1 matching 9 bases. Germline V gene data show CDR1 as SNHLY and CDR2 as FYNNEI. The CDR3 length is 14 residues. Trimming cost V 3 bases and J 1 base; bases outside gene matches: 0. The CDR3 is CASSETGGQETQYF. CDR3 coding DNA: TGTGCCAGCAGTGAGACAGGGGGCCAAGAGACCCAGTACTTC.

In nucleotides, the CDR3 is TGTGCCATCAGTGACTGGGTAGCGGGAGGCCAGGAGACCCAGTACTTC. This codes for CAISDWVAGGQETQYF. V and J are TRBV10-3 and TRBJ2-5, with 10 positions matching TRBD2. The length of the CDR3 is 16 residues. Per germline, CDR1 ENHRY and CDR2 SYGVKD. V lost 3 bases to trimming and J lost 5 bases; unmatched junction nucleotides: 9.

This chain joins TRBV5-8 and TRBJ2-3, with 8 bases identical to TRBD2. The CDR3 has 15 residues. Germline trimming cut 4 bases from V and 0 bases from J; bases unmatched to any gene: 4. Germline-derived CDR1 and CDR2 are SGHTS and YDEGEE. CDR3 sequence: CASSRLATSTDTQYF. CDR3 bases: TGTGCCAGCAGCCGACTAGCGACTAGCACAGATACGCAGTATTTT. The whole variable domain, filled in from reference TRBV5-8 and TRBJ2-3, reads EAGVTQSPTHLIKTRGQQATLRCSPISGHTSVYWYQQALGLGLQFLLWYDEGEERNRGNFPPRFSGRQFPNYSSELNVNALELEDSALYLCASSRLATSTDTQYFGPGTRLTVL.

V is TRBV27 and J is TRBJ1-2, with TRBD1 matching 9 bases. The CDR3 contains 14 residues. Germline V gene sequence: CDR1 MNHEY, CDR2 SMNVEV (reference sequence). With 5 bases clipped from V and 4 bases from J, the junction kept 5 bases outside the gene matches. CDR3 loop: CASSLQGAVYGYTF. The CDR3 DNA is TGTGCCAGCAGTCTACAGGGGGCTGTCTATGGCTACACCTTC.

CDR3 residues: CASSYSVGVYEQYF. CDR3 nucleotide sequence: TGTGCCAGCAGTTACTCGGTGGGAGTTTACGAGCAGTACTTC. This chain uses TRBV6-6 with TRBJ2-5; maybe TRBD2 (5 bases). The end of the DNA fits TRBJ2-7 better, so the J call may be wrong. From germline, CDR1 is MNHNY and CDR2 SVGAGI (reference sequence). CDR3 length: 14 amino acids.

The chain is built from TRBV30 and TRBJ2-2, with 10 nucleotides matching TRBD2. Trimming cost V 4 bases and J 1 base; bases outside gene matches: 6. Germline V CDR1 and CDR2: GTSNPN, SVGIG (reference sequence). The length of the CDR3 is 16 residues. The CDR3 reads CAWKGLASLNTGELFF. In DNA form, the CDR3 reads TGTGCCTGGAAGGGACTAGCGAGTCTGAACACCGGGGAGCTGTTTTTT.

This chain joins TRBV11-3 and TRBJ2-1; 7 bases line up with TRBD2. The CDR3 spans 17 residues. Trimming took 3 bases from V and 0 from J; bases not matched to a gene: 8. The germline CDR1 and CDR2 sequences are SGHNT and YENEEA. The CDR3, as DNA: TGTGCCAGCAGCTTCCGACTAGCCGTAAGCTCCTACAATGAGCAGTTCTTC. Its translation is CASSFRLAVSSYNEQFF. The whole variable domain, remainder taken from reference TRBV11-3 and TRBJ2-1, is EAGVVQSPRYKIIEKKQPVAFWCNPISGHNTLYWYLQNLGQGPELLIRYENEEAVDDSQLPKDRFSAERLKGVDSTLKIQPAELGDSAVYLCASSFRLAVSSYNEQFFGPGTRLTVL.

The V gene is TRBV11-3, the J gene TRBJ2-7; 10 bases align to TRBD2. Germline-derived CDR1 and CDR2 are SGHNT and YENEEA. The CDR3 extends over 19 amino acids. Trimming at V came to 0 bases and at J to 0 bases, leaving 11 bases not matched to a gene. Written as DNA, the CDR3 is TGTGCCAGCAGCTTAGATTCGACATTAGCGGGAGGCTTCTCCTACGAGCAGTACTTC. As protein: CASSLDSTLAGGFSYEQYF. Together with reference TRBV11-3 and TRBJ2-7, the CDR3 gives the full variable domain: EAGVVQSPRYKIIEKKQPVAFWCNPISGHNTLYWYLQNLGQGPELLIRYENEEAVDDSQLPKDRFSAERLKGVDSTLKIQPAELGDSAVYLCASSLDSTLAGGFSYEQYFGPGTRLTVT.

J is TRBJ2-6 and V is TRBV19; TRBD1 aligns across 8 bases. V was clipped by 6 bases and J by 0 bases; unmatched bases: 1. The CDR3 extends over 15 amino acids. The germline CDR1 and CDR2 sequences are LNHDA and SQIVND (reference sequence). CDR3 nucleotides: TGTGCCAGTAGGACAGGGGCCTCTGGGGCCAACGTCCTGACTTTC. Protein sequence: CASRTGASGANVLTF.

This chain connects TRBV28 to TRBJ2-1; 9 bases align to TRBD2. The CDR3 has 18 amino acids. The V gene end was trimmed by 10 bases and the J gene end by 3 bases; junction bases not matched to a gene: 19. Germline CDR1 MDHEN, CDR2 SYDVKM. CDR3 protein: CATTKGLAGTDLYNEQFF. The CDR3 DNA sequence: TGTGCCACCACGAAGGGGCTAGCGGGAACGGATCTCTACAATGAGCAGTTCTTC.

The gene calls are TRBV28 and TRBJ2-7, with D maybe TRBD2 (5 bases). The CDR3 is 15 amino acids. The germline V and J ends were trimmed by 6 bases and 2 bases, with 17 bases remaining between them. The germline CDR1 and CDR2 sequences are MDHEN and SYDVKM. The CDR3 is CASSQDGVLPYEQYF. CDR3 coding DNA: TGTGCCAGCAGCCAAGACGGGGTGTTACCCTACGAGCAGTACTTC.

J is TRBJ1-4 and V is TRBV6-6; D is ambiguous. The germline CDR1 and CDR2 sequences are MNHNY and SVGAGI (reference sequence). Trimming stripped 5 bases from V and 11 bases from J, with 9 bases between. The length of the CDR3 is 11 residues. The CDR3 nucleotides are TGTGCCAGCAGTCCAGGAAGGAAACTGTTTTTT. This gives the protein CASSPGRKLFF.

The chain recombines TRBV6-1 with TRBJ2-5; TRBD1 agrees at 7 bases. Losses at the gene ends were 0 bases for V and 0 bases for J; bases not matched to a gene: 10. This CDR3 is built from 18 residues. Looked up from germline, CDR1 is MNHNS and CDR2 is SASEGT. CDR3 protein: CASSEARLGGQYQETQYF. For the CDR3, the DNA is TGTGCCAGCAGTGAAGCGCGATTAGGGGGCCAGTACCAAGAGACCCAGTACTTC.

The J gene is TRBJ2-5, the V gene TRBV11-3, with D perhaps TRBD2 (5 bases). The assigned J gene may be wrong: the sequence end matches TRBJ2-7 better. Germline loops: CDR1 SGHNT, CDR2 YENEEA. The CDR3 has 15 amino acids. The CDR3 here is CASSLVGRIPYEQYF. In DNA form, the CDR3 reads TGTGCCAGCAGCTTAGTTGGGAGAATCCCCTACGAGCAGTACTTC.

V and J are TRBV10-3 and TRBJ1-1; 8 bases line up with TRBD1. Germline V lookup: CDR1 ENHRY, CDR2 SYGVKD. The CDR3 covers 16 residues. Unmatched junction bases numbered 12, after V lost 5 bases and J lost 4 bases. The CDR3 DNA reads as TGTGCCATCAGTCCTTCTGGACAGGGAGGTGGCACTGAAGCTTTCTTT. Translating gives CAISPSGQGGGTEAFF.

The V call is TRBV5-1, the J call TRBJ2-3, with a tentative D call TRBD2 (6 bases). The length of the CDR3 is 14 residues. CDR1 is SGHRS and CDR2 is YFSETQ in the germline V gene. V was trimmed by 2 bases and J by 4 bases, leaving 11 bases between them. The CDR3 nucleotides are TGCGCCAGCAGCTTATCTAGCGAGGCAGATACGCAGTATTTT. Its protein is CASSLSSEADTQYF.

The chain's CDR3 is CAISESEGGSYNEQFF. The CDR3 DNA is TGTGCCATCAGTGAGTCGGAGGGGGGGTCCTACAATGAGCAGTTCTTC. This sequence joins TRBV10-3 and TRBJ2-1; possible D gene TRBD2, 7 bases. Trimming removed 0 bases at V and 1 base at J, with 10 bases between. CDR3 length: 16 amino acids. Germline CDR1 ENHRY, CDR2 SYGVKD.

The gene calls are TRBV11-3 and TRBJ2-7, with D tentatively TRBD2 (6 bases). CDR1 and CDR2 from the germline V gene are SGHNT and YENEEA. The CDR3 extends over 14 amino acids. V lost 5 bases and J 3 bases, leaving 14 bases between the germline ends. CDR3 amino acids: CASSTGTGNYEQYF. The CDR3 bases are TGTGCCAGCAGCACCGGGACTGGCAACTACGAGCAGTACTTC.

V and J are TRBV9 and TRBJ2-5; 7 nucleotides align to TRBD1. J was trimmed by 4 bases and V by 3 bases; bases with no gene match: 3. The germline gives CDR1 SGDLS, CDR2 YYNGEE. There are 13 residues in the CDR3. In DNA form, the CDR3 reads TGTGCCAGCAGCGCCCGGACAGGAGAGACCCAGTACTTC. Translation: CASSARTGETQYF.

The chain links TRBV11-2 to TRBJ2-1; TRBD2 is a possible D gene (6 bases). Germline V lookup: CDR1 SGHAT, CDR2 FQNNGV. V lost 2 bases and J 5 bases, leaving 10 bases between the germline ends. This CDR3 has 14 amino acids. The CDR3, as DNA: TGTGCCAGCAGCTTACTAGCGCGGCACAATGAGCAGTTCTTC. Protein: CASSLLARHNEQFF.